This entry describes one T cell receptor (beta chain). TCRdb's copy holds only in-frame clones and misses some; the assay was immunoSEQ multiplex PCR. The top ten clones hold around 2.3% of a sample with around 94,000 clones, 92% of them seen once. This sample stems from a study of control samples from healthy donors and cancer patients. CDR1 MNHEY and CDR2 SVGAGI come from the germline V gene. The V end lost 5 bases, the J end lost 6 bases, and 13 bases lay between the germline ends. The CDR3 has 13 amino acids. The sequence came from a woman under 30 in good health. The chain carries TRBV6-5 and TRBJ1-2; D might be TRBD1 (5 bases). Sequencing used blood. The CDR3 DNA is TGTGCCAGCAGTCTCGACAGTACTAATGGCTACACCTTC. It encodes CASSLDSTNGYTF.